This T cell receptor beta chain comes out of a study of metastatic and nonmetastatic thyroid tumors. Study overall: Across blood and tumor or nodule tissue, repertoires from malignant and benign thyroid patients were compared with one another.

At least ten counts were recorded for this clone. The antigen remains unidentified. As processed by the authors: Clinicopathological groups supplied CDR3 differences that were used to build a distant-metastasis classifier for papillary thyroid cancer. TCRdb re-processed the PCR reads through MiXCR. TCRdb, not the original authors, processed these V and J calls. In the table there are around 34,000 clones, over 15% of which are singletons. Nobody among the patients had been given any treatment before thyroid surgery. V gave up 0 bases and J gave up 1 base, with 9 bases separating them. Per germline, CDR1 MNHNY and CDR2 SVGAGI (reference sequence). The length of the CDR3 is 15 residues. Study-wide results and limits: It was reported that TCR beta diversity was significantly higher in malignant thyroid tumors than benign nodules, in blood and tumor.

Sequenced material: blood. The sequence was collected from a female donor with papillary thyroid cancer or a benign thyroid nodule (not recorded which). Some clones in this sample may be carry-over from other donors' samples. The chain joins TRBV6-6 to TRBJ1-1; tentatively, D is TRBD1 (6 bases). CDR3 region: CASSYSPGQNTEAFF. CDR3 DNA sequence: TGTGCCAGCAGTTACTCCCCGGGACAGAACACTGAAGCTTTCTTT.